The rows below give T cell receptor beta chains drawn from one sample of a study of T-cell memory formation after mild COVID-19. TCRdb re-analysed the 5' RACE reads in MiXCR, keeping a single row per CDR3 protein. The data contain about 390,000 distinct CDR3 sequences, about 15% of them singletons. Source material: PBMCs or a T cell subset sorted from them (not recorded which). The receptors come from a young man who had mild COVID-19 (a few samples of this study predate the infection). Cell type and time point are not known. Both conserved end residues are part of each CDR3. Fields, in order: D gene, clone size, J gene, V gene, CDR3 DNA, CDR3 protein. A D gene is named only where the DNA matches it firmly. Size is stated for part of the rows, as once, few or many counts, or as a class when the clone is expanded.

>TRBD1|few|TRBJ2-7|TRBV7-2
TGTGCCAGCAGCTTAGCCCCGGACAGGGTCGACGAGCAGTACTTC
CASSLAPDRVDEQYF
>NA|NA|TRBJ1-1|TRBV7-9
TGTGCCAGCAGCTTGACCAAAGGCACTGAAGCTTTCTTT
CASSLTKGTEAFF
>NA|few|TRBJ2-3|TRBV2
TGTGCCGGACGCGAGAGGACAGATACGCAGTATTTT
CAGRERTDTQYF
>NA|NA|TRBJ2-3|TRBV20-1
TGCAGTGCTAGCAGGGCAGATACGCAGTATTTT
CSASRADTQYF
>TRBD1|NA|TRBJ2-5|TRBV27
TGTGCCAGCAGGGGTGGACAGGGGCGAGAGACCCAGTACTTC
CASRGGQGRETQYF
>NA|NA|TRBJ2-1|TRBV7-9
TGTGCCAGCAGCTCCCGGGACTGGACGCCGTTCTTC
CASSSRDWTPFF
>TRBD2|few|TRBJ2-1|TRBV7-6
TGTGCCAGCAGCTCCCTAGCGGGGGGTCCGAACGATGAGCAGTTCTTC
CASSSLAGGPNDEQFF
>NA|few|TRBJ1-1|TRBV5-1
TGCGCCAGCAGCCCAGGTCACAGTGGCACTGAAGCTTTCTTT
CASSPGHSGTEAFF
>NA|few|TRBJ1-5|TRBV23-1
TGCGCCAGCAGTCGTTGGGATCAGCCCCAGCATTTT
CASSRWDQPQHF
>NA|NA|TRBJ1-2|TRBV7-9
TGTGCCAGCCGGGGGCGAAACTATGGCTACACCTTC
CASRGRNYGYTF
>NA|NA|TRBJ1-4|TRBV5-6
TGTGCCAGCAGCTTGGCGCCCGGGTCGCCGAATGAAAAACTGTTTTTT
CASSLAPGSPNEKLFF
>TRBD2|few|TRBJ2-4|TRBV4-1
TGCGCCAGCAGCCCAGGGGTTGTTAGCGGGGTGGTTCAGTACTTC
CASSPGVVSGVVQYF
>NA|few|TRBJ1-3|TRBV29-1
TGCAGCGGGGTAACAGGGACTGGAAACACCATATATTTT
CSGVTGTGNTIYF
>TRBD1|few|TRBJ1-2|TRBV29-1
TGCAGCGTCAAACTACCGAGGGACAGGAAGTACTATGGCTACACCTTC
CSVKLPRDRKYYGYTF
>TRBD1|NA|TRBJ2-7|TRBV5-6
TGTGCCAGCAGCCGTGGCCGGGACAGAATCGAGCAGTACTTC
CASSRGRDRIEQYF
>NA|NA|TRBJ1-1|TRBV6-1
TGTGCCAGCAGTGATTTCGACACTGAAGCTTTCTTT
CASSDFDTEAFF
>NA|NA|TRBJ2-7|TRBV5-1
TGCGCCAGCAGCACCCAGGGCCCATCGGTTGAGCAGTACTTC
CASSTQGPSVEQYF
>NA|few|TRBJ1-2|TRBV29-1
TGCAGCGACCAACAGGGTATCTATGGCTACACCTTC
CSDQQGIYGYTF
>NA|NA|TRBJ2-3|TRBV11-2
TGTGCCAGCAGCTCCGACGGGGCAGATACGCAGTATTTT
CASSSDGADTQYF
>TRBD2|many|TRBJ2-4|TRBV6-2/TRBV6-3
TGTGCCAGTGTAGCGGGTCCCTTCCAGGTCATTCAGTACTTC
CASVAGPFQVIQYF
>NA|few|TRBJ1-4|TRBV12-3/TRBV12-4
TGTGCCAGCAGGCCAATGTTGGTCGCGGAAAAACTGTTTTTT
CASRPMLVAEKLFF
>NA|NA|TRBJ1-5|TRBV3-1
TGTGCCAGCAGCCATGGCCCTTGGCGTGGTCTGGGTTCCCAGCATTTT
CASSHGPWRGLGSQHF
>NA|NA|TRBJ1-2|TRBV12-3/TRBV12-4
TGTGCCAGCAGCCCCGACATAGACCCCTATGGCTACACCTTC
CASSPDIDPYGYTF
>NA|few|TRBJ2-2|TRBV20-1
TGCAGTGCTCGGACAGCGAACACCGGGGAGCTGTTTTTT
CSARTANTGELFF
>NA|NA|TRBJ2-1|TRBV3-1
TGTGCCAGCAGCCCGCGGGGGCGGGATGAGCAGTTCTTC
CASSPRGRDEQFF
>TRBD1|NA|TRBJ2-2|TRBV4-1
TGCGCCAGCAGTCAAGGGGGCGTGGAGCTGTTTTTT
CASSQGGVELFF
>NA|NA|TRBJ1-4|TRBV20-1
TGCAGTGCTAGAGATGGGAGGGCCGGTGAAAAACTGTTTTTT
CSARDGRAGEKLFF
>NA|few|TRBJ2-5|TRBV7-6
TGTGCCAGCAGCTTAGGGTGGGGAAGACCCCAAGAGACCCAGTACTTC
CASSLGWGRPQETQYF
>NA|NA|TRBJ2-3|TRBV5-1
TGCGCCAGCAGCTTGGCTGCCAGAAGGGATACGCAGTATTTT
CASSLAARRDTQYF
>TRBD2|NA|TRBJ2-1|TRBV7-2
TGTGCCAGCAGCGGGCTAGCGGGGTGGTTTTTTGAGCAGTTCTTC
CASSGLAGWFFEQFF
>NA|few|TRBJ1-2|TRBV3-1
TGTGCCAGCAGCCTAAATCCCCCGACAGCATATGGCTACACCTTC
CASSLNPPTAYGYTF
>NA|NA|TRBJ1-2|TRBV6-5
TGTGCCAGCAGTTACCGCGGGATACTTAATGGCTACACCTTC
CASSYRGILNGYTF
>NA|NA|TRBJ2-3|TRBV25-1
TGTGCCAGCAGTGGGCGAGGGGGGGCCACAGATACGCAGTATTTT
CASSGRGGATDTQYF
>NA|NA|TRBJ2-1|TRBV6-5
TGTGCCAGCAGTTACCGGGGCGGCAGATACAATGAGCAGTTCTTC
CASSYRGGRYNEQFF
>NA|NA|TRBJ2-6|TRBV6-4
TGTGCCAGCAGCATAACAGGGTCTGGGGCCAACGTCCTGACTTTC
CASSITGSGANVLTF
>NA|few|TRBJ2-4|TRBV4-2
TGTGCCAGCAGCCAAGCCCCCTCGGGGCAGGGGCCGAAAAAAAACATTCAGTACTTC
CASSQAPSGQGPKKNIQYF
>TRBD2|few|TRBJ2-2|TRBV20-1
TGCAGTGCTCCTAGCGGGGTCGGGGAGCTGTTTTTT
CSAPSGVGELFF
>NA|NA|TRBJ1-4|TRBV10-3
TGTGCCATCAGGGACAGCGCAACTAATGAAAAACTGTTTTTT
CAIRDSATNEKLFF
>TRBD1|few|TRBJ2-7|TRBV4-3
TGCGCCAGCAGCCAAGATCTATCGGACAGGGGCCACGAGCAGTACTTC
CASSQDLSDRGHEQYF
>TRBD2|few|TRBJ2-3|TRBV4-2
TGTGCCAGCAGCCAAGATCCAAGCGGGGGACTTTCTCAGTATTTT
CASSQDPSGGLSQYF